The 26 T cell receptor beta chains in this list originate from one sample, sequenced in a study of shared clonotypes between healthy human individuals. TCRdb's table, derived via immunoSEQ multiplex PCR, lists solely in-frame clones and lacks some. Of about 1.5 million clones listed, around 97% are singletons. Material for sequencing was naive CD4+ T cells sorted from blood. Regarding subset: CD45RA+ positively selected. These receptors all come from a man younger than 40 in good health.

Here the CDR3 reads CASSRSVPGNTIYF. CDR3 nucleotide sequence: TGTGCCAGCAGCCGTAGCGTTCCAGGAAACACCATATATTTT. The chain carries TRBV7-3 and TRBJ1-3; D is undetermined. V was clipped by 5 bases and J by 4 bases, with 12 bases between them. The CDR3 has 14 amino acids. Germline V gives CDR1 SGHTA, CDR2 FQGTGA.

This chain joins TRBV4-3 and TRBJ1-2; D unclear. V shed 8 bases and J shed 0 bases, with 4 bases lying between them. The CDR3 length is 11 residues. From germline, CDR1 is LGHNA and CDR2 YSLEER. CDR3 loop: CASGSNYGYTF. CDR3 nucleotides: TGCGCCAGCGGGTCTAACTATGGCTACACCTTC.

On this clone itself: This same CDR3 is encoded by further DNA sequences in the sample. The chain is built from TRBV18 and TRBJ2-3, with D perhaps matching TRBD1 (5 bases). The V end was cut by 3 bases, the J end by 2 bases, with 12 bases between. CDR3 length: 15 amino acids. Germline V CDR1 and CDR2: KGHSH, LQKENI. The DNA of the CDR3 is TGTGCCAGCTCACCCCAGGGCCCCTTCACAGATACGCAGTATTTT. This sequence encodes CASSPQGPFTDTQYF.

The chain recombines TRBV28 with TRBJ2-6; D not resolved. Germline V CDR1 and CDR2: MDHEN, SYDVKM. The V gene lost 6 bases and the J gene lost 2 bases, with 8 bases spanning the gap. The length of the CDR3 is 14 residues. CDR3 amino acids: CASSAIPGANVLTF. In nucleotides, the CDR3 is TGTGCCAGCAGCGCCATACCTGGGGCCAACGTCCTGACTTTC.

The chain combines TRBV2 with TRBJ2-1; TRBD1 matches 9 bases. Per germline, CDR1 SNHLY and CDR2 FYNNEI. The length of the CDR3 is 15 residues. After removal of 3 bases from V and 7 bases from J, the junction contained 7 bases not matched to a gene. This CDR3 reads CASSERTGALNEQFF. The CDR3 region has the DNA TGTGCCAGCAGTGAGAGGACAGGGGCATTGAATGAGCAGTTCTTC.

The gene calls are TRBV5-5 and TRBJ2-1, with no clear D. The CDR3 has 14 amino acids. V was pared by 5 bases and J by 8 bases, with 17 bases between. Germline CDR1 SGHKS, CDR2 YYEKEE (reference sequence). The CDR3 nucleotides read TGTGCCAGCAGTCCGGCGAGGTTTGACCATGAGCAGTTCTTC. Encoded protein: CASSPARFDHEQFF.

The rearrangement joins TRBV21-1 to TRBJ2-7; whether TRBD1, the table's D call, matches the DNA was not checked. TRBV21-1 is a pseudogene locus. The CDR3 runs 13 residues. The CDR3 here is CASSKSGHYEQYF. In nucleotides, the CDR3 is TGTGCCAGCAGCAAATCTGGACACTACGAGCAGTACTTC.

V and J are TRBV5-5 and TRBJ2-7; 7 nucleotides match TRBD1. The J segment lost 2 bases and the V segment lost 1 base, leaving 6 bases of the junction unmatched. The CDR3 totals 15 residues. Germline V gene sequence: CDR1 SGHKS, CDR2 YYEKEE (reference sequence). CDR3: CASSLNPGQTYEQYF. CDR3 DNA sequence: TGTGCCAGCAGCTTGAATCCGGGACAGACCTACGAGCAGTACTTC.

The chain is built from TRBV5-1 and TRBJ1-5; D may be TRBD1 (6 bases). Germline V gene sequence: CDR1 SGHRS, CDR2 YFSETQ. This CDR3 is built from 16 residues. V lost 2 bases and J 0 bases, leaving 12 bases between the germline ends. CDR3 residues: CASSLPRGFSNQPQHF. The CDR3 DNA follows: TGCGCCAGCAGCTTACCGAGGGGGTTTAGCAATCAGCCCCAGCATTTT. The variable domain in full, with the rest retrieved from reference TRBV5-1 and TRBJ1-5, is KAGVTQTPRYLIKTRGQQVTLSCSPISGHRSVSWYQQTPGQGLQFLFEYFSETQRNKGNFPGRFSGRQFSNSRSEMNVSTLELGDSALYLCASSLPRGFSNQPQHFGDGTRLSIL.

The chain combines TRBV6-1 with TRBJ1-5, with no clear D. Germline V gene lookup returns CDR1 MNHNS and CDR2 SASEGT. V lost 1 base, J lost 9 bases, and 10 bases lay in between. The CDR3 loop spans 13 amino acids. For the CDR3, the DNA is TGTGCCAGCAGTGAAGAAGAGGGTACGCCCCAGCATTTT. Its protein is CASSEEEGTPQHF.

The V and J genes are TRBV6-5 and TRBJ2-7; D is perhaps TRBD2 (5 bases). Deletions cut 2 bases from V and 1 base from J, with 9 bases between. The germline CDR1 and CDR2 sequences are MNHEY and SVGAGI. This CDR3 region has 14 residues. CDR3 sequence reads: CASSYEGRSYEQYF. CDR3 coding DNA: TGTGCCAGCAGTTACGAGGGAAGATCCTACGAGCAGTACTTC.

This clone was recorded once. The chain has TRBV6-5 and TRBJ1-5; D perhaps matches TRBD1 (6 bases). Trimming cost V 5 bases and J 1 base, with 6 bases left between them. The CDR3 runs 13 residues. Germline V gene data show CDR1 as MNHEY and CDR2 as SVGAGI. CDR3 residues: CASSDRSNQPQHF. For the CDR3, the DNA is TGTGCCAGCAGTGACAGGAGCAATCAGCCCCAGCATTTT.

The rearrangement links TRBV27 to TRBJ2-3; 13 bases are shared with TRBD2. There are 16 residues in the CDR3. The V gene's germline CDR1 is MNHEY and CDR2 SMNVEV (reference sequence). V dropped 3 bases and J dropped 4; count of bases not matched to a gene: 4. CDR3 coding DNA: TGTGCCAGCAGTTTGGGACTAGCGGGAAGGGCAGATACGCAGTATTTT. Translated, it gives CASSLGLAGRADTQYF.

The rearrangement links TRBV29-1 to TRBJ2-5; D remains unclear. Germline lookup yields CDR1 SQVTM and CDR2 ANQGSEA. The CDR3 has 10 amino acids. The V gene lost 3 bases and the J gene lost 6 bases, with 5 bases spanning the gap. For the CDR3, the DNA is TGCAGCGTTGAGGGCAAGACCCAGTACTTC. Its protein is CSVEGKTQYF.

The chain links TRBV11-2 to TRBJ2-1; 12 nucleotides match TRBD2. From germline, CDR1 is SGHAT and CDR2 FQNNGV. CDR3 length: 16 amino acids. Trimming removed 2 bases from V and 8 bases from J; junction bases left unmatched: 7. The CDR3 region is CASSLTGTSGLYEQFF. CDR3 nucleotides: TGTGCCAGCAGCTTAACCGGGACTAGCGGGCTCTATGAGCAGTTCTTC.

The J gene is TRBJ1-5, the V gene TRBV4-2; no clear D gene. Trimming took off 1 base at V and 5 bases at J, with 15 bases between the two ends. This CDR3 is 16 amino acids long. In germline, CDR1 is LGHNA, CDR2 YNFKEQ. The CDR3 DNA sequence: TGTGCCAGCAGCCAAGTTGATAGGTCTGGCGATCAGCCCCAGCATTTT. This translates into CASSQVDRSGDQPQHF.

CDR3 sequence reads: CASTSGGPTDTQYF. The CDR3 DNA reads as TGTGCCAGCACTTCAGGGGGCCCCACAGATACGCAGTATTTT. The V call is TRBV28, the J call TRBJ2-3; 8 nucleotides agree with TRBD1. The trim removed 7 bases at V and 2 bases at J, leaving 5 bases unmatched. Germline-derived CDR1 and CDR2 are MDHEN and SYDVKM. The CDR3 has 14 amino acids.

This clone was seen a single time. V is TRBV4-1 and J is TRBJ1-1; 9 bases are a match to TRBD1. Germline V lookup: CDR1 MGHRA, CDR2 YSYEKL. Losses at the gene ends were 3 bases for V and 0 bases for J; bases not matched to a gene: 11. This CDR3 has 18 residues. CDR3 sequence reads: CASSHGRDRADVNTEAFF. CDR3 DNA: TGCGCCAGCAGCCACGGACGGGACAGGGCAGATGTGAACACTGAAGCTTTCTTT.

This clone was observed a single time. The rearrangement joins TRBV28 to TRBJ2-3; TRBD1 agrees at 8 bases. After removal of 6 bases from V and 3 bases from J, the junction contained 5 bases not matched to a gene. This CDR3 is 14 amino acids long. The germline V gene encodes CDR1 MDHEN and CDR2 SYDVKM. Here the CDR3 reads CASRNQGATDTQYF. The CDR3 DNA sequence: TGTGCCAGCAGAAACCAGGGGGCAACAGATACGCAGTATTTT.

The chain links TRBV29-1 to TRBJ2-1; 8 nucleotides agree with TRBD1. CDR3 length: 13 amino acids. The V gene's germline CDR1 is SQVTM and CDR2 ANQGSEA. Trimming cost V 6 bases and J 7 bases; bases outside gene matches: 8. CDR3: CSVGRQGNNEQFF. The CDR3 DNA reads TGCAGCGTGGGGCGACAGGGGAATAATGAGCAGTTCTTC.

The chain combines TRBV9 with TRBJ2-2; D gene unclear. Germline V lookup: CDR1 SGDLS, CDR2 YYNGEE. The CDR3 spans 13 residues. Trimming left V 3 bases short and J 1 base short, with 4 bases between. This CDR3 is CASSEGNTGELFF. CDR3 nucleotide sequence: TGTGCCAGCAGCGAGGGGAACACCGGGGAGCTGTTTTTT. Full variable domain (outside the CDR3, taken from reference TRBV9 and TRBJ2-2): DSGVTQTPKHLITATGQRVTLRCSPRSGDLSVYWYQQSLDQGLQFLIQYYNGEERAKGNILERFSAQQFPDLHSELNLSSLELGDSALYFCASSEGNTGELFFGEGSRLTVL.

The rearrangement joins TRBV28 to TRBJ2-3; 9 nucleotides match TRBD2. The CDR3 consists of 17 residues. J gave up 0 bases and V 1 base, and 5 bases lay outside the gene matches. Germline CDR1 MDHEN, CDR2 SYDVKM. CDR3 residues: CASSLFRLADSTDTQYF. Here the CDR3 DNA reads TGTGCCAGCAGTTTATTCCGACTAGCGGATAGCACAGATACGCAGTATTTT.

This clone was counted once. The DNA of the CDR3 is TGTGCCAGCAGGGGGACTAGCGAACGCGGGGAGCAGTACTTC. It translates to CASRGTSERGEQYF. The V gene is TRBV28, the J gene TRBJ2-7, with 10 nucleotides matching TRBD2. Trimming removed 6 bases from V and 7 bases from J; junction bases left unmatched: 9. The CDR3 loop spans 14 amino acids. Germline V CDR1 and CDR2: MDHEN, SYDVKM. The full variable domain, completed using reference TRBV28 and TRBJ2-7, is DVKVTQSSRYLVKRTGEKVFLECVQDMDHENMFWYRQDPGLGLRLIYFSYDVKMKEKGDIPEGYSVSREKKERFSLILESASTNQTSMYLCASRGTSERGEQYFGPGTRLTVT.

This sequence joins TRBV7-9 and TRBJ2-1, with 10 positions matching TRBD2. CDR1 is SEHNR, CDR2 FQNEAQ, per germline (reference sequence). Trimming took 5 bases from V and 11 from J; bases not matched to a gene: 9. CDR3 length equals 14 residues. The CDR3 here is CASSIGLAASQQFF. The DNA of the CDR3 is TGTGCCAGCAGCATTGGACTAGCGGCGTCGCAGCAGTTCTTC.

This clone was counted once. This chain uses TRBV25-1 with TRBJ2-1; the D call may be TRBD1 or TRBD2 (5 bases each). Germline CDR1 MGHDK, CDR2 SYGVNS. V shed 6 bases and J shed 8 bases, with 23 bases lying between them. This CDR3 region has 16 residues. The CDR3 bases are TGTGCCAGCAGCCCTGGAATTTGGCCCAGAGGGGATGAGCAGTTCTTC. Translation gives CASSPGIWPRGDEQFF.

This chain uses TRBV28 with TRBJ2-7; 14 bases fit TRBD2. The V gene end was trimmed by 6 bases and the J gene end by 3 bases; junction bases not matched to a gene: 13. The CDR3 contains 18 residues. Per the germline V gene, CDR1 is MDHEN and CDR2 is SYDVKM. This chain's CDR3 is CASRGTSGSSRNLYEQYF. The CDR3 DNA sequence: TGTGCCAGCAGGGGGACTAGCGGGAGTAGCCGCAACCTCTACGAGCAGTACTTC.